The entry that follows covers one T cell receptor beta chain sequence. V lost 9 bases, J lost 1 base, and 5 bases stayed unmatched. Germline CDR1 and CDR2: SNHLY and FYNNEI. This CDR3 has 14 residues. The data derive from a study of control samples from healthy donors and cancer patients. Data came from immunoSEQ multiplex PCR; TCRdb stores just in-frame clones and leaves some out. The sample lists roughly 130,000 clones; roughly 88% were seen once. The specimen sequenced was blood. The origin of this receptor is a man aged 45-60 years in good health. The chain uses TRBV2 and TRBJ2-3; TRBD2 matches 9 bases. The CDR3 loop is CARQIAGGTDTQYF. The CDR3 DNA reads TGTGCCAGACAAATAGCGGGGGGCACAGATACGCAGTATTTT. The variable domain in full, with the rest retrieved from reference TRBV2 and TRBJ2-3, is EPEVTQTPSHQVTQMGQEVILRCVPISNHLYFYWYRQILGQKVEFLVSFYNNEISEKSEIFDDQFSVERPDGSNFTLKIRSTKLEDSAMYFCARQIAGGTDTQYFGPGTRLTVL.